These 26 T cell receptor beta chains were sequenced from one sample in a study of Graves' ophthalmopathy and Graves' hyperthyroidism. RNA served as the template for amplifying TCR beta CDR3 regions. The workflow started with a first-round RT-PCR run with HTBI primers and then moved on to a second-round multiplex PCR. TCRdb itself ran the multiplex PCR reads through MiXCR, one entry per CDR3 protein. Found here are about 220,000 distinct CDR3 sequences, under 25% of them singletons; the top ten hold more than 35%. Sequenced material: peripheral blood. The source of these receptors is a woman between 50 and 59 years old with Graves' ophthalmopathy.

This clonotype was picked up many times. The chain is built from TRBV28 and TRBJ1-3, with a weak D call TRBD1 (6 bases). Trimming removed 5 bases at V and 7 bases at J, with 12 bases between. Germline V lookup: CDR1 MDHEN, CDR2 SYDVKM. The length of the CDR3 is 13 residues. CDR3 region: CASSPRGLNTIYF. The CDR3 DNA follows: TGTGCCAGCAGTCCCAGGGGTTTGAACACCATATATTTT. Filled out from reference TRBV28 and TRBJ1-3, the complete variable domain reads DVKVTQSSRYLVKRTGEKVFLECVQDMDHENMFWYRQDPGLGLRLIYFSYDVKMKEKGDIPEGYSVSREKKERFSLILESASTNQTSMYLCASSPRGLNTIYFGEGSWLTVV.

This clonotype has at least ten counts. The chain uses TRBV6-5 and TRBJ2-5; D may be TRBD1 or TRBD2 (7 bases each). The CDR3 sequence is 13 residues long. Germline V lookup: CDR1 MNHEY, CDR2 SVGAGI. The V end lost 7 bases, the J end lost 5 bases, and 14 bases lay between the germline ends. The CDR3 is CASIPGGGETQYF. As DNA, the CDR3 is TGTGCCAGCATTCCAGGGGGAGGGGAGACCCAGTACTTC.

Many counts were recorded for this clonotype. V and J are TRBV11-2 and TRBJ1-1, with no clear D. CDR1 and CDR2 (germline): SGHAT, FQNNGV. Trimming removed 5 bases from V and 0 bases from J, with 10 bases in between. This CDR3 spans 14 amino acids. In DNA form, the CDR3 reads TGTGCCAGCAGCCAAATTGACGTGAACACTGAAGCTTTCTTT. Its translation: CASSQIDVNTEAFF.

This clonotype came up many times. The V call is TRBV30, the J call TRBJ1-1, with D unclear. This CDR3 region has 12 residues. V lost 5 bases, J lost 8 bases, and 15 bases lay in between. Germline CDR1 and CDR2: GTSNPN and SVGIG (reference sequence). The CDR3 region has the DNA TGTGCCTGGGCTCCCCGGGCGCTCGAAGCTTTCTTT. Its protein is CAWAPRALEAFF. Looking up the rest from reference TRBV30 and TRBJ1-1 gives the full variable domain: SQTIHQWPATLVQPVGSPLSLECTVEGTSNPNLYWYRQAAGRGLQLLFYSVGIGQISSEVPQNLSASRPQDRQFILSSKKLLLSDSGFYLCAWAPRALEAFFGQGTRLTVV.

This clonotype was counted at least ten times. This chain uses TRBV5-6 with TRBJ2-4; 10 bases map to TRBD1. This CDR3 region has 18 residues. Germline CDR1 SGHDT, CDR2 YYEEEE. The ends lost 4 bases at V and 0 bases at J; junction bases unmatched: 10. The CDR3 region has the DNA TGTGCCAGCAGCCTGCGTGGGACAGGGGTCTTAGCCAAAAACATTCAGTACTTC. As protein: CASSLRGTGVLAKNIQYF.

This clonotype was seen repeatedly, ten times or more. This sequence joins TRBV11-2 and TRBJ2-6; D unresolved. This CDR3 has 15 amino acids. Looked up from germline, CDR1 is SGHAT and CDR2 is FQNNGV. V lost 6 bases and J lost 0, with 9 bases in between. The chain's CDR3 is CASSSSNSGANVLTF. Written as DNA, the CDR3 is TGTGCCAGCAGTAGCTCGAACTCTGGGGCCAACGTCCTGACTTTC.

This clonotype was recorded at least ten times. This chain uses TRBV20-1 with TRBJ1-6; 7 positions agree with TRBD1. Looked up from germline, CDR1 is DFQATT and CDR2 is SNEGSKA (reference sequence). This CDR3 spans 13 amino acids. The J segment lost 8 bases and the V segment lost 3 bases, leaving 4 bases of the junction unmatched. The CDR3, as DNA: TGCAGTGCTAGCCGGGACAGAGATTCACCCCTCCACTTT. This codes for CSASRDRDSPLHF.

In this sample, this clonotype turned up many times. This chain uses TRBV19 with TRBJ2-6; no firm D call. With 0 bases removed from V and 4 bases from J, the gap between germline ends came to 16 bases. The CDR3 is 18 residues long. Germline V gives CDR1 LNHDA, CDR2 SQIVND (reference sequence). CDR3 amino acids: CASSIDGVPFGGANVLTF. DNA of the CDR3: TGTGCCAGTAGTATAGATGGGGTGCCCTTCGGAGGGGCCAACGTCCTGACTTTC.

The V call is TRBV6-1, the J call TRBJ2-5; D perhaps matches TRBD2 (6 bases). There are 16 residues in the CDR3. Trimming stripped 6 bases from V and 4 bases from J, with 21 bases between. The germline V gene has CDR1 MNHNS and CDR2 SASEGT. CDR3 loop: CASSTTAGGGLETQYF. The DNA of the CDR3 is TGTGCCAGCAGCACAACCGCCGGGGGTGGGTTAGAGACCCAGTACTTC.

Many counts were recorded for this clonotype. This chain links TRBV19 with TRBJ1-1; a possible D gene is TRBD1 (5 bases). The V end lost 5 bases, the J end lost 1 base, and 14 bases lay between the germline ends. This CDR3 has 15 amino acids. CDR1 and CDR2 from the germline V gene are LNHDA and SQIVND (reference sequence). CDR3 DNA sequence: TGTGCCAGTAGTTCCTCCGGGACGGCGAACACTGAAGCTTTCTTT. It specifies CASSSSGTANTEAFF.

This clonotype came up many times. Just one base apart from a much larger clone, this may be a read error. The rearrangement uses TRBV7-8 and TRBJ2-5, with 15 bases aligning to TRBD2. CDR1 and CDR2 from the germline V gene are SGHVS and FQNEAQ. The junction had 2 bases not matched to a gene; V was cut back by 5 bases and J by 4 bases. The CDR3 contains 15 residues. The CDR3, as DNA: TGTGCCAGCAGCGCGGGACTAGCGGGAGGAGAGACCCAGTACTTC. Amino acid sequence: CASSAGLAGGETQYF.

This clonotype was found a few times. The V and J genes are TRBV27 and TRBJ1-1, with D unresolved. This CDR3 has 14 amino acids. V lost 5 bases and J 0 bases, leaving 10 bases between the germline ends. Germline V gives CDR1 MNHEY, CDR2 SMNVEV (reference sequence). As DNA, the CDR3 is TGTGCCAGCAGTAACGGAAAACTGAACACTGAAGCTTTCTTT. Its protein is CASSNGKLNTEAFF.

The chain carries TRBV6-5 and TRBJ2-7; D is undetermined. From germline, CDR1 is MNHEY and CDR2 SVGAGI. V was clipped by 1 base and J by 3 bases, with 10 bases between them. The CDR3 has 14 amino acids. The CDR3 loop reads CASSYWASGYEQYF. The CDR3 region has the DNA TGTGCCAGCAGTTACTGGGCCTCAGGCTACGAGCAGTACTTC.

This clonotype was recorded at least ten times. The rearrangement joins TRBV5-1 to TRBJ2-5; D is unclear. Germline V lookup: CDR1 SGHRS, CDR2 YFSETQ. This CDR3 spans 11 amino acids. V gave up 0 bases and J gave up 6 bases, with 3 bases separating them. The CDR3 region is CASSLEQTQYF. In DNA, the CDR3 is TGCGCCAGCAGCTTGGAACAGACCCAGTACTTC.

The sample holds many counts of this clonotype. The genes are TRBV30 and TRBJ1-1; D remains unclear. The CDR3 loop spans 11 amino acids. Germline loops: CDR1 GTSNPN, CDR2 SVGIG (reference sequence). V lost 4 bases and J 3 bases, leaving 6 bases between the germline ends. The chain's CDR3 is CAWKGDTEAFF. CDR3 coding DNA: TGTGCCTGGAAGGGCGACACTGAAGCTTTCTTT.

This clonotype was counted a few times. The DNA of the CDR3 is TGCAGCACCCGGGACAGGGGGGTCGGCGAGCAGTACTTC. This codes for CSTRDRGVGEQYF. V usage is TRBV29-1 and J usage is TRBJ2-7; 11 bases map to TRBD1. Germline values: CDR1 SQVTM, CDR2 ANQGSEA. This CDR3 spans 13 amino acids. The ends lost 8 bases at V and 6 bases at J; junction bases unmatched: 9.

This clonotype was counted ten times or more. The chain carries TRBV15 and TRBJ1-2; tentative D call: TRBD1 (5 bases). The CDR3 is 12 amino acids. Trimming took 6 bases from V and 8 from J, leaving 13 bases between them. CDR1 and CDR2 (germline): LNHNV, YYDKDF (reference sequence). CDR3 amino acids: CATSSLGVGYTF. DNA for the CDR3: TGTGCCACCAGTAGTTTGGGGGTGGGCTACACCTTC.

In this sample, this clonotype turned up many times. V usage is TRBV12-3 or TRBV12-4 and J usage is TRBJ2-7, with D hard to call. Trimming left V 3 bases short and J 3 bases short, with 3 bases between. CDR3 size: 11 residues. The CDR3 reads CASSFRYEQYF. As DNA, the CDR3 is TGTGCCAGCAGTTTTCGCTACGAGCAGTACTTC.

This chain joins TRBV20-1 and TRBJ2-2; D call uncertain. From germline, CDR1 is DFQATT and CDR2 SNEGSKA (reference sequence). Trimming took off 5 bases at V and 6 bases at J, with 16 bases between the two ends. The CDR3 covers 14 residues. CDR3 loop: CSAPTGDRAGELFF. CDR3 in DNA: TGCAGTGCTCCGACTGGCGATAGGGCCGGGGAGCTGTTTTTT.

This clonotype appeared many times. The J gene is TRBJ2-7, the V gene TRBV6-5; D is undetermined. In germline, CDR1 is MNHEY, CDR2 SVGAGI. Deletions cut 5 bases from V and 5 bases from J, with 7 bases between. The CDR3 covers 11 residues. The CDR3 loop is CASSNPDEQYF. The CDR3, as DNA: TGTGCCAGCAGTAACCCCGACGAGCAGTACTTC.

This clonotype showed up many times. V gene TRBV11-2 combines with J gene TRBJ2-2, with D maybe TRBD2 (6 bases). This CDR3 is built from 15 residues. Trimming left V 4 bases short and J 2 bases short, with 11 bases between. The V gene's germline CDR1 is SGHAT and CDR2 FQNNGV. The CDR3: CASSYRGTNTGELFF. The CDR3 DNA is TGTGCCAGCAGCTATCGGGGGACTAACACCGGGGAGCTGTTTTTT. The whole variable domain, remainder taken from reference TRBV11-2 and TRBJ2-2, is EAGVAQSPRYKIIEKRQSVAFWCNPISGHATLYWYQQILGQGPKLLIQFQNNGVVDDSQLPKDRFSAERLKGVDSTLKIQPAKLEDSAVYLCASSYRGTNTGELFFGEGSRLTVL.

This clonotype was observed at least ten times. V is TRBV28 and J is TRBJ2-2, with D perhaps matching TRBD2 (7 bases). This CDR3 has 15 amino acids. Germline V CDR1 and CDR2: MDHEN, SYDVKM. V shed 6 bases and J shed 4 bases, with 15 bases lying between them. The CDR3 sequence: CASSLSRGGTGELFF. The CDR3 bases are TGTGCCAGCAGCCTCTCAAGGGGGGGCACCGGGGAGCTGTTTTTT.

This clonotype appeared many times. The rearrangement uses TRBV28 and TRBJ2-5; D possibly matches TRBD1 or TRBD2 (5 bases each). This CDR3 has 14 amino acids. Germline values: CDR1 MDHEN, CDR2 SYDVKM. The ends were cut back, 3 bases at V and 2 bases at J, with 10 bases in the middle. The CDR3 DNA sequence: TGTGCCAGCAGTTTGGGGACGGGACAAGAGACCCAGTACTTC. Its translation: CASSLGTGQETQYF.

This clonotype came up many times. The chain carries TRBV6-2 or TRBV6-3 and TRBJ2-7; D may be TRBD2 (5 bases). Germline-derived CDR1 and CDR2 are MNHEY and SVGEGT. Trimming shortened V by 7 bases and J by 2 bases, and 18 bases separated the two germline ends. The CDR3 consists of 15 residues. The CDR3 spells CASTSTRGGPYEQYF. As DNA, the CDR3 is TGTGCCAGCACCTCGACTCGCGGCGGGCCCTACGAGCAGTACTTC.

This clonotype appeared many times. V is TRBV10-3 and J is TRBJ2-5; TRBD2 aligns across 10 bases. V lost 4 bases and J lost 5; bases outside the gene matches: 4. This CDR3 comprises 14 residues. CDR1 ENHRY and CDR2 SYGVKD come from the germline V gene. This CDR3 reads CAISAAGGQETQYF. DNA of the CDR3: TGTGCCATCAGTGCAGCGGGAGGGCAGGAGACCCAGTACTTC.

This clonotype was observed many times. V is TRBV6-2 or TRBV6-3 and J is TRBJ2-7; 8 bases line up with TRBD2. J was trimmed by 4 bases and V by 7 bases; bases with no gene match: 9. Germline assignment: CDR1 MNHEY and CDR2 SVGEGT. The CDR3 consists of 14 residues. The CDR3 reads CASTSGSSLYEQYF. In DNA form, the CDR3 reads TGTGCCAGCACGAGCGGGAGTAGTCTTTACGAGCAGTACTTC.